The 28 T cell receptor beta chains below were found in one sample sequenced in a study of T-cell memory formation after mild COVID-19. From the 5' RACE reads, TCRdb called clonotypes with MiXCR, one entry per CDR3 protein. The sample has about 320,000 distinct CDR3 sequences; approximately 14% are singletons. Sequencing was done on a sample of PBMCs or a T cell subset sorted from them (not recorded which). The origin of the receptors is a man aged 18-30 years who had mild COVID-19 (a few samples of this study predate the infection). Cell type and time point are not known.

This clonotype appeared a few times. This chain uses TRBV9 with TRBJ2-2; the match to TRBD2 covers 12 bases. The CDR3 has 17 amino acids. The V gene end was trimmed by 4 bases and the J gene end by 6 bases; junction bases not matched to a gene: 10. Germline CDR1 and CDR2: SGDLS and YYNGEE. The CDR3 sequence is CASSPGLAGYPSGELFF. The CDR3 nucleotides are TGTGCCAGCAGCCCCGGACTAGCGGGATACCCTTCCGGGGAGCTGTTTTTT.

This clonotype appeared a few times. The genes are TRBV6-2 or TRBV6-3 and TRBJ2-1; possibly TRBD1 for D (6 bases). Germline V lookup: CDR1 MNHEY, CDR2 SVGEGT. The CDR3 length is 13 residues. V was shortened by 0 bases and J by 10 bases, with 10 bases between the two germline ends. The CDR3, as DNA: TGTGCCAGCAGTTACTCGGGACACCTAGAGCAGTTCTTC. It yields the protein CASSYSGHLEQFF.

This clonotype came up a few times. The rearrangement joins TRBV29-1 to TRBJ2-5; D perhaps matches TRBD2 (7 bases). With 0 bases removed from V and 4 bases from J, the gap between germline ends came to 18 bases. CDR1 and CDR2 (germline): SQVTM, ANQGSEA. There are 16 residues in the CDR3. CDR3 residues: CSVEDPKGGGRETQYF. The CDR3 DNA sequence: TGCAGCGTTGAAGATCCAAAGGGCGGGGGCCGAGAGACCCAGTACTTC.

This clonotype was seen more than once but under ten times. The chain is built from TRBV19 and TRBJ1-1, with a possible D match to TRBD1 (5 bases). The CDR3 spans 14 residues. V lost 10 bases and J lost 3, with 18 bases in between. Germline V gene sequence: CDR1 LNHDA, CDR2 SQIVND (reference sequence). CDR3 DNA sequence: TGTGCCACCACCGGGGCAGGGCAATACACTGAAGCTTTCTTT. This codes for CATTGAGQYTEAFF.

The chain joins TRBV9 to TRBJ1-4; D gene uncertain. Trimming pared 0 bases from V and 0 bases from J, leaving 6 bases between. The CDR3 is 15 residues long. Germline CDR1 SGDLS, CDR2 YYNGEE. The CDR3 nucleotides read TGTGCCAGCAGCGTAGGGGCAGCAACTAATGAAAAACTGTTTTTT. Protein: CASSVGAATNEKLFF.

Ten or more counts support this clonotype. The chain employs TRBV21-1 and TRBJ1-2. TRBV21-1 is described as a pseudogene. The CDR3 consists of 15 residues. DNA of the CDR3: TGTGCCAGCAGCAAACGGGGGGGCGCAAACTATGGCTACACCTTC. Amino acids: CASSKRGGANYGYTF.

The rearrangement links TRBV7-2 to TRBJ1-2, with 8 bases matching TRBD1. Germline V lookup: CDR1 SGHTA, CDR2 FQGNSA. CDR3 length: 14 amino acids. Germline trimming cut 5 bases from V and 8 bases from J; bases unmatched to any gene: 10. CDR3 in amino acids: CASSLDRALGGYTF. The CDR3 DNA sequence: TGTGCCAGCAGCCTGGACAGGGCTCTCGGGGGCTACACCTTC.

This clonotype was counted only a few times. V gene TRBV27 combines with J gene TRBJ2-7; D is unresolved. Germline values: CDR1 MNHEY, CDR2 SMNVEV (reference sequence). CDR3 length: 12 residues. V dropped 4 bases and J dropped 5 bases, with 9 bases sitting between them. The CDR3 DNA reads as TGTGCCAGCAGTTCCCCCGGCGACGAGCAGTACTTC. Translating gives CASSSPGDEQYF.

This clonotype was counted between two and nine times. The junction does not match germline at one end; this may be a read error. The genes are TRBV7-3 and TRBJ2-3; D not certain. The CDR3 totals 15 residues. From germline, CDR1 is SGHTA and CDR2 FQGTGA. The CDR3 sequence is CASSLENLGTDTQYF. CDR3 coding DNA: TGTGCCAGCAGCTTAGAGAATCTCGGCACAGATACTCAGTATTTT.

V gene TRBV27 combines with J gene TRBJ2-2, with D unresolved. The V and J ends lost 8 bases and 7 bases respectively, with 11 bases between them. Germline CDR1 reads MNHEY; CDR2 reads SMNVEV (reference sequence). The CDR3 is 12 residues long. Here the CDR3 reads CASGSRFGELFF. CDR3 sequence (DNA): TGTGCCAGCGGATCTAGGTTCGGGGAGCTGTTTTTT.

This clonotype was counted between two and nine times. This chain uses TRBV5-1 with TRBJ2-2; 8 nucleotides line up with TRBD1. The germline gives CDR1 SGHRS, CDR2 YFSETQ. The trim removed 4 bases at V and 5 bases at J, leaving 7 bases unmatched. The CDR3 runs to 15 residues. The CDR3 region has the DNA TGCGCCAGCAGCCCCGGGACAGGACGAACCGGGGAGCTGTTTTTT. Protein sequence: CASSPGTGRTGELFF.

This clonotype was seen ten or more times. The rearrangement uses TRBV20-1 and TRBJ2-7; D is possibly TRBD1 (5 bases). The germline V gene has CDR1 DFQATT and CDR2 SNEGSKA (reference sequence). There are 12 residues in the CDR3. The germline V and J ends were trimmed by 1 base and 3 bases, with 7 bases remaining between them. Here the CDR3 reads CSARGRVYEQYF. DNA for the CDR3: TGCAGTGCTAGAGGCAGGGTCTACGAGCAGTACTTC.

This clonotype was detected a few times. This chain links TRBV18 with TRBJ2-2; 9 bases are shared with TRBD1. The junction had 9 bases not matched to a gene; V was cut back by 6 bases and J by 1 base. The germline V gene has CDR1 KGHSH and CDR2 LQKENI. The length of the CDR3 is 17 residues. CDR3 in DNA: TGTGCCAGCTCGCCATCACAGGGGGCGATGAACACCGGGGAGCTGTTTTTT. This encodes CASSPSQGAMNTGELFF.

The chain joins TRBV4-3 to TRBJ1-4; D unresolved. Trimming pared 1 base from V and 7 bases from J, leaving 28 bases between. The germline V gene has CDR1 LGHNA and CDR2 YSLEER. The CDR3 totals 20 residues. CDR3 in amino acids: CASSQVRLAGFGGPLEKLFF. In nucleotides, the CDR3 is TGCGCCAGCAGCCAAGTCCGGCTCGCCGGGTTCGGCGGTCCCCTTGAAAAACTGTTTTTT.

This clonotype was seen a few times. The V and J genes are TRBV12-3 or TRBV12-4 and TRBJ2-3, with TRBD2 identical over 16 bases. This CDR3 comprises 17 residues. V gave up 6 bases and J gave up 0 bases; unmatched junction bases: 3. The CDR3 here is CASRLGLAGGSTDTQYF. In DNA, the CDR3 is TGTGCCAGCAGACTGGGACTAGCGGGGGGGAGCACAGATACGCAGTATTTT.

This clonotype came up a few times. One end of the junction varies from germline; a read error may be responsible. J is TRBJ2-5 and V is TRBV7-9; either TRBD1 or TRBD2 may fit D (6 bases each). The CDR3 has 11 amino acids. Per the germline V gene, CDR1 is SEHNR and CDR2 is FQNEAQ (reference sequence). This CDR3 is CASSGGQAPLF. CDR3 in DNA: TGTGCCAGCTCCGGGGGCCAGGCCCCCCTCTTC.

This clonotype was picked up many times. The chain employs TRBV5-1 and TRBJ2-4; TRBD2 aligns across 10 bases. V was clipped by 5 bases and J by 8 bases; unmatched bases: 4. The CDR3 loop spans 13 amino acids. Germline-derived CDR1 and CDR2 are SGHRS and YFSETQ. The CDR3: CASSTGTSDIQYF. The CDR3 nucleotides read TGCGCCAGCAGTACCGGGACTAGCGACATTCAGTACTTC.

The rearrangement uses TRBV24-1 and TRBJ2-5; 9 positions agree with TRBD1. The V gene end was trimmed by 2 bases and the J gene end by 4 bases; junction bases not matched to a gene: 7. CDR1 and CDR2 from the germline V gene are KGHDR and SFDVKD. The CDR3 runs to 16 residues. The CDR3 sequence: CATSDSGTGKAETQYF. CDR3 nucleotide sequence: TGTGCCACCAGTGATTCCGGGACAGGGAAAGCAGAGACCCAGTACTTC.

The CDR3 DNA reads TGTGCCAGCAGTCCCGGGAGGCGAGCCCTAAGCACAGATACGCAGTATTTT. Its protein is CASSPGRRALSTDTQYF. The chain uses TRBV6-2 or TRBV6-3 and TRBJ2-3; 7 positions match TRBD2. The CDR3 totals 17 residues. Per germline, CDR1 MNHEY and CDR2 SVGEGT. V was clipped by 5 bases and J by 0 bases; unmatched bases: 11.

The V and J genes are TRBV7-9 and TRBJ2-5, with D perhaps matching TRBD1 (5 bases). Germline values: CDR1 SEHNR, CDR2 FQNEAQ (reference sequence). Trimming removed 5 bases from V and 2 bases from J, with 12 bases in between. The CDR3 runs 14 residues. The CDR3 is CASSPPQGQETQYF. The CDR3 DNA reads TGTGCCAGCAGCCCCCCGCAGGGACAAGAGACCCAGTACTTC.

This clonotype was counted a few times. The chain employs TRBV6-6 and TRBJ2-7, with D possibly matching TRBD1 (8 bases). The CDR3 contains 13 residues. V was shortened by 6 bases and J by 5 bases, with 14 bases between the two germline ends. Germline V gene sequence: CDR1 MNHNY, CDR2 SVGAGI (reference sequence). CDR3 bases: TGTGCCAGCAGCTGGACAGGGACTAACGAGCAGTACTTC. As protein: CASSWTGTNEQYF.

The chain uses TRBV3-1 and TRBJ1-3; 8 positions agree with TRBD1. The V and J ends lost 3 bases and 2 bases, in that order; junction bases with no gene match: 6. Germline V gives CDR1 LGHDT, CDR2 YNNKEL (reference sequence). The CDR3 runs to 16 residues. CDR3 nucleotides: TGTGCCAGCAGCCACGAGAGACAGGGGACTGGAAACACCATATATTTT. This sequence encodes CASSHERQGTGNTIYF.

The chain has TRBV6-6 and TRBJ2-7, with 9 bases identical to TRBD1. The length of the CDR3 is 15 residues. The germline gives CDR1 MNHNY, CDR2 SVGAGI (reference sequence). With 7 bases clipped from V and 0 bases from J, the junction kept 7 bases outside the gene matches. CDR3 sequence (DNA): TGTGCCAGCACCGAGACAGGGGGAAACTCCTACGAGCAGTACGTC. Its protein is CASTETGGNSYEQYV.

CDR3: CASSQLSGFTDTQYF. For the CDR3, the DNA is TGTGCCAGCAGCCAACTCAGCGGTTTCACAGATACGCAGTATTTT. V gene TRBV4-2 combines with J gene TRBJ2-3, with D perhaps matching TRBD2 (5 bases). V dropped 2 bases and J dropped 2 bases, with 11 bases sitting between them. The CDR3 has 15 residues. Per germline, CDR1 LGHNA and CDR2 YNFKEQ.

The chain recombines TRBV5-1 with TRBJ1-5, with D possibly being TRBD1 (5 bases). V was trimmed by 1 base and J by 3 bases, leaving 8 bases between them. The CDR3 runs to 14 residues. Germline lookup yields CDR1 SGHRS and CDR2 YFSETQ. The CDR3 reads CASSLTGINQPQHF. CDR3 nucleotides: TGCGCCAGCAGCTTGACAGGAATCAATCAGCCCCAGCATTTT.

The chain joins TRBV12-3 or TRBV12-4 to TRBJ2-1; 9 bases match TRBD1. The CDR3 totals 15 residues. J gave up 9 bases and V 3 bases, and 9 bases lay outside the gene matches. As DNA, the CDR3 is TGTGCCAGCAGTTTGATATGGGACAGGGTGCTTGAGCAGTTCTTC. Its translation: CASSLIWDRVLEQFF.

The chain joins TRBV7-8 to TRBJ1-5, with D possibly TRBD1 on 5 matching bases. CDR3 length: 15 residues. V lost 1 base and J 6 bases, leaving 13 bases between the germline ends. Germline V gives CDR1 SGHVS, CDR2 FQNEAQ. The CDR3 protein is CASSLGDGAAQPQHF. CDR3 nucleotide sequence: TGTGCCAGCAGCTTAGGCGACGGGGCAGCTCAGCCCCAGCATTTT.

This sequence joins TRBV27 and TRBJ2-3, with D perhaps matching TRBD1 or TRBD2 (6 bases each). The V and J ends lost 3 bases and 3 bases respectively, with 13 bases between them. CDR1 is MNHEY and CDR2 is SMNVEV in the germline V gene (reference sequence). The CDR3 contains 15 residues. CDR3 protein: CASSLTWGATDTQYF. The CDR3 DNA follows: TGTGCCAGCAGTTTGACCTGGGGGGCGACAGATACGCAGTATTTT.